The 3 T cell receptor beta chains below come from one sample, sequenced in a study of spatial heterogeneity in lung cancer. TCRdb itself ran the 5' RACE reads through MiXCR, one entry per CDR3 protein. The sample has 45,000 to 55,000 distinct CDR3 sequences; approximately 5.7% are singletons. Time point here: sample taken at primary tumor resection. No cell sorting; template was whole RNA from tumor, lung tissue or PBMC. The sequencing used PBMCs, collected at surgery. The receptors derive from a male donor with early-stage non-small cell lung cancer.

The CDR3 loop reads CASSLDETSGPTGELFF. As DNA, the CDR3 is TGTGCCAGCAGCTTAGATGAGACTAGCGGCCCCACCGGGGAGCTGTTTTTT. The V gene is TRBV11-2, the J gene TRBJ2-2; TRBD2 agrees at 9 bases. J was trimmed by 4 bases and V by 0 bases; bases with no gene match: 6. Germline lookup yields CDR1 SGHAT and CDR2 FQNNGV. The length of the CDR3 is 17 residues.

This clonotype was detected many times. The V call is TRBV18, the J call TRBJ2-5; D remains ambiguous. The germline CDR1 and CDR2 sequences are KGHSH and LQKENI. V shed 1 base and J shed 4 bases, with 7 bases lying between them. This CDR3 is built from 13 residues. CDR3 protein: CASSPRLVETQYF. In DNA form, the CDR3 reads TGTGCCAGCTCACCACGGCTAGTAGAGACCCAGTACTTC.

The sample holds many counts of this clonotype. The chain joins TRBV9 to TRBJ1-3, with D possibly being TRBD1 (5 bases). Trimming pared 2 bases from V and 0 bases from J, leaving 12 bases between. This CDR3 contains 16 residues. Germline V lookup: CDR1 SGDLS, CDR2 YYNGEE. The CDR3 protein is CASSVGTGVSGNTIYF. As DNA, the CDR3 is TGTGCCAGCAGCGTGGGAACAGGCGTCTCTGGAAACACCATATATTTT.